One TCR beta chain is described in this entry. TCRdb itself ran the RT-PCR reads through MiXCR, one entry per CDR3 protein. Of about 680,000 distinct CDR3 sequences in the sample, over 12% were seen once. Germline V lookup: CDR1 SGHRS, CDR2 YFSETQ. The CDR3 covers 13 residues. The ends lost 6 bases at V and 7 bases at J; junction bases unmatched: 7. Material: memory CD4+ T cells from blood. The V and J genes are TRBV5-1 and TRBJ2-1; 7 nucleotides agree with TRBD2. The TCR originated in a female donor in good health, serving as a healthy control. This chain's CDR3 is CASNPGRMNEQFF. The CDR3 DNA reads TGCGCCAGCAACCCCGGGAGGATGAATGAGCAGTTCTTC.